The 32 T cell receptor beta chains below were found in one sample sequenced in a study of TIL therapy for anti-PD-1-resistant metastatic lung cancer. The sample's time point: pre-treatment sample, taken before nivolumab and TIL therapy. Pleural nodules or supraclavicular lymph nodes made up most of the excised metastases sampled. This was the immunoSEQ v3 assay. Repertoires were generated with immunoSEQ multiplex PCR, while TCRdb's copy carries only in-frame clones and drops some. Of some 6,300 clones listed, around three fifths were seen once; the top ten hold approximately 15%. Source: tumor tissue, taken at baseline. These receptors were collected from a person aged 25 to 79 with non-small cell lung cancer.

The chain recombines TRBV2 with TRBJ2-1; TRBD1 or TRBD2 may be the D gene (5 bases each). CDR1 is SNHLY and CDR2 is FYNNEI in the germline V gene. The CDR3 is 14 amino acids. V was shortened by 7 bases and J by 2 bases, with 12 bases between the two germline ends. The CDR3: CASTERTTYNEQFF. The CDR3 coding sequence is TGTGCCAGCACAGAGCGGACAACCTACAATGAGCAGTTCTTC.

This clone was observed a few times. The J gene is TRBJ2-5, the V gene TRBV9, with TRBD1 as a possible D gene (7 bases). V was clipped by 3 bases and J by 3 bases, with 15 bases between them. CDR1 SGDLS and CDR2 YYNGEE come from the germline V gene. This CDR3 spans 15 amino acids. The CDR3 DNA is TGTGCCAGCAGCGCCTCAGGGGGGCTGGAAGAGACCCAGTACTTC. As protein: CASSASGGLEETQYF.

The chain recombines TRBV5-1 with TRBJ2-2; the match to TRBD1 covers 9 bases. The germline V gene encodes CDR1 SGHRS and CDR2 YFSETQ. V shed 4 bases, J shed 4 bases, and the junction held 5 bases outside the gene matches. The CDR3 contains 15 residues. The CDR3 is CASSGGTGSTGELFF. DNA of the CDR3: TGCGCCAGCAGCGGAGGGACAGGGTCCACCGGGGAGCTGTTTTTT.

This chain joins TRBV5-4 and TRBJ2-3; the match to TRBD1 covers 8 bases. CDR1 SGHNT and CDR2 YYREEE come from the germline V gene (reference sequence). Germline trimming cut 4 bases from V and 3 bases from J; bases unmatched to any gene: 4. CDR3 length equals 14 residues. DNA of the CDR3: TGTGCCAGCAGCCCCGGACAGGGAACAGATACGCAGTATTTT. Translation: CASSPGQGTDTQYF. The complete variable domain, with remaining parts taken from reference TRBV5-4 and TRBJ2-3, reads ETGVTQSPTHLIKTRGQQVTLRCSSQSGHNTVSWYQQALGQGPQFIFQYYREEENGRGNFPPRFSGLQFPNYSSELNVNALELDDSALYLCASSPGQGTDTQYFGPGTRLTVL.

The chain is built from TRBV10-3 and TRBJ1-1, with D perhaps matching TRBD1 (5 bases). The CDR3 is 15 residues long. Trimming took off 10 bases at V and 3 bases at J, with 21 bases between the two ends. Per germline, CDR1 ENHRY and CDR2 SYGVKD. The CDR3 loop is CATRDGGRLDTEAFF. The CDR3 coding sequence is TGTGCCACACGGGACGGGGGGAGGTTGGACACTGAAGCTTTCTTT.

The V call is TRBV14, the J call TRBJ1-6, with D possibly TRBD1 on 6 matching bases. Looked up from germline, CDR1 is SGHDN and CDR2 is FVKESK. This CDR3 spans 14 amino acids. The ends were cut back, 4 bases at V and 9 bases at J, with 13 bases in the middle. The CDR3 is CASSPLQGSSPLHF. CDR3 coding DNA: TGTGCCAGCAGCCCACTACAGGGTAGTTCACCCCTCCACTTT.

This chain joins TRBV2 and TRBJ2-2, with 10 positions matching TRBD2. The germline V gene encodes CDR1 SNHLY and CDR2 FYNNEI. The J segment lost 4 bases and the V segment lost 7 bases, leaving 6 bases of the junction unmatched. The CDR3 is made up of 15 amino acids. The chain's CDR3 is CASKSSGRGTGELFF. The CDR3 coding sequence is TGTGCCAGCAAGTCTAGCGGGAGAGGCACCGGGGAGCTGTTTTTT.

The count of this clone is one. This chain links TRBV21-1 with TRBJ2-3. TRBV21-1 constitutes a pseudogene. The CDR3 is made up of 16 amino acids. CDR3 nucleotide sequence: TGTGCCAGCAGCAAAGGGCAGGGAGCTAGCACAGATACGCAGTATTTT. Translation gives CASSKGQGASTDTQYF.

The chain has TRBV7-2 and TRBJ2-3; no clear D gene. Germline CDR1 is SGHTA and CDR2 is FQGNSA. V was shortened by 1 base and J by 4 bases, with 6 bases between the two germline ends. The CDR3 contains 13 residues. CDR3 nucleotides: TGTGCCAGCAGCTTAGATCAGGCAGATACGCAGTATTTT. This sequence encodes CASSLDQADTQYF.

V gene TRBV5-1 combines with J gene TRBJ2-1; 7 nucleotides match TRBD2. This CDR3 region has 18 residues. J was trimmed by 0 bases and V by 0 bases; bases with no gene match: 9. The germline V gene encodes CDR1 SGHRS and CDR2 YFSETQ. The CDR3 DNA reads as TGCGCCAGCAGCTTGGAAGGACTAGGCCGAAGCTCCTACAATGAGCAGTTCTTC. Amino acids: CASSLEGLGRSSYNEQFF. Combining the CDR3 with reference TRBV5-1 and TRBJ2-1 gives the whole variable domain KAGVTQTPRYLIKTRGQQVTLSCSPISGHRSVSWYQQTPGQGLQFLFEYFSETQRNKGNFPGRFSGRQFSNSRSEMNVSTLELGDSALYLCASSLEGLGRSSYNEQFFGPGTRLTVL.

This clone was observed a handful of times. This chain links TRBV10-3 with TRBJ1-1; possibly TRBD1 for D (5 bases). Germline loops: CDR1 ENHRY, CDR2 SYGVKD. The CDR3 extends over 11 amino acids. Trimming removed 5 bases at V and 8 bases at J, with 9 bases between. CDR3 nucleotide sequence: TGTGCCATCAGTAGGCAGGGAGAAGCTTTCTTT. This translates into CAISRQGEAFF.

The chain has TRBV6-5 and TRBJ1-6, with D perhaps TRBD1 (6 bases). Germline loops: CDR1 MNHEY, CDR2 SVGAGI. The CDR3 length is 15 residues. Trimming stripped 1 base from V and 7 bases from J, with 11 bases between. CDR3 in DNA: TGTGCCAGCAGTTACTTACAGGGTGAAAATTCACCCCTCCACTTT. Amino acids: CASSYLQGENSPLHF.

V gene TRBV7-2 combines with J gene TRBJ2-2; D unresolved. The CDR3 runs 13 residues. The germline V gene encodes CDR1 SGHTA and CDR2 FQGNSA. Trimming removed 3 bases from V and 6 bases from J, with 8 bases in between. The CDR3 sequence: CASSFDPPGELFF. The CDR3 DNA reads TGTGCCAGCAGCTTTGATCCTCCCGGGGAGCTGTTTTTT.

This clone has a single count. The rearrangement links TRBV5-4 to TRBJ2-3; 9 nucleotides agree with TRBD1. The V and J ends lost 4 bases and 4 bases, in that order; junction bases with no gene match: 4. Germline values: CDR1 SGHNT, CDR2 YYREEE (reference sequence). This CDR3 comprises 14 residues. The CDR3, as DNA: TGTGCCAGCAGCCGAGGGACAGGGCCAGATACGCAGTATTTT. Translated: CASSRGTGPDTQYF.

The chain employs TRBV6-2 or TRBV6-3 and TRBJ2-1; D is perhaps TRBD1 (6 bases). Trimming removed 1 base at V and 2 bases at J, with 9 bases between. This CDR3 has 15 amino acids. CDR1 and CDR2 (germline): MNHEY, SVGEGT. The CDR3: CASSYWGTTYNEQFF. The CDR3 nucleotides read TGTGCCAGCAGTTACTGGGGGACAACCTACAATGAGCAGTTCTTC.

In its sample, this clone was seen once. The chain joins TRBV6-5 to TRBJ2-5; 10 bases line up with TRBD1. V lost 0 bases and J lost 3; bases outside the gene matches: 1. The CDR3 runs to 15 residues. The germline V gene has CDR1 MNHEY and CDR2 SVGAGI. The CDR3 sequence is CASSYSGQGKETQYF. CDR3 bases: TGTGCCAGCAGTTACTCGGGACAGGGGAAAGAGACCCAGTACTTC.

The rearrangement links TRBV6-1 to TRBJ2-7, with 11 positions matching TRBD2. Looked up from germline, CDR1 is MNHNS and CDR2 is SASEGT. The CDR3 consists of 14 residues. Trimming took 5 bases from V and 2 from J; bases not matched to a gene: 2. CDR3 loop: CASSLLAGAYEQYF. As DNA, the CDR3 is TGTGCCAGCAGTTTACTAGCGGGAGCCTACGAGCAGTACTTC.

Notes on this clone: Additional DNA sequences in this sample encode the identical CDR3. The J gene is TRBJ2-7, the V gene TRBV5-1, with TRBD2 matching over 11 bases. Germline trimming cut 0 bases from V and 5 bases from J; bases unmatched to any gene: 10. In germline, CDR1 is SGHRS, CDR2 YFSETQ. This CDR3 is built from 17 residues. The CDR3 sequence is CASSLELAGVGRDEQYF. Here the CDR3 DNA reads TGCGCCAGCAGCTTGGAACTAGCGGGGGTGGGGCGGGACGAGCAGTACTTC.

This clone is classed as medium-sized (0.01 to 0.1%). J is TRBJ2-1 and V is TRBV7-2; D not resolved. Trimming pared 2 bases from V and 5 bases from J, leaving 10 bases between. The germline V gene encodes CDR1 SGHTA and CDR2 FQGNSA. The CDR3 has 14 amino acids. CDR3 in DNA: TGTGCCAGCAGCTTACAATTTGGTGACAATGAGCAGTTCTTC. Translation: CASSLQFGDNEQFF.

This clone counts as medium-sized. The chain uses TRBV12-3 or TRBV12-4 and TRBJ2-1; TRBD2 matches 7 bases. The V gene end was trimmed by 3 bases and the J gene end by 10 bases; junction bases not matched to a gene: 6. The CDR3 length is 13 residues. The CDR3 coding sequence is TGTGCCAGCAGTTTTGGTCTAGCGGAGGAGCAGTTCTTC. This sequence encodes CASSFGLAEEQFF.

The CDR3 is CASSGSGTGYNEQFF. CDR3 DNA: TGCGCCAGCAGCGGCTCCGGGACAGGATACAATGAGCAGTTCTTC. The chain is built from TRBV5-1 and TRBJ2-1, with 8 bases matching TRBD1. Germline V gives CDR1 SGHRS, CDR2 YFSETQ. The CDR3 sequence is 15 residues long. Losses at the gene ends were 4 bases for V and 4 bases for J; bases not matched to a gene: 7.

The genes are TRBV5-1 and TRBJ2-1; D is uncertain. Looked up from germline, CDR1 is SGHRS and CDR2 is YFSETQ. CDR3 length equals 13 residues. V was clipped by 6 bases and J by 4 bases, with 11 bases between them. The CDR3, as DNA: TGCGCCAGCAACCTAGGGTCGTACAATGAGCAGTTCTTC. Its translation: CASNLGSYNEQFF. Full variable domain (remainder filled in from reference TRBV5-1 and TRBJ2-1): KAGVTQTPRYLIKTRGQQVTLSCSPISGHRSVSWYQQTPGQGLQFLFEYFSETQRNKGNFPGRFSGRQFSNSRSEMNVSTLELGDSALYLCASNLGSYNEQFFGPGTRLTVL.

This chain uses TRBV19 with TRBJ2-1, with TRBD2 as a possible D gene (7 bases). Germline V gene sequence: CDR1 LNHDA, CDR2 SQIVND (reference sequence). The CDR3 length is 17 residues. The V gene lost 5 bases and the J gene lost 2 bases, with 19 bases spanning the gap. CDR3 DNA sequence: TGTGCCAGTAGTGCCCCTTATCGGGGGGCTACCTACAATGAGCAGTTCTTC. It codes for CASSAPYRGATYNEQFF.

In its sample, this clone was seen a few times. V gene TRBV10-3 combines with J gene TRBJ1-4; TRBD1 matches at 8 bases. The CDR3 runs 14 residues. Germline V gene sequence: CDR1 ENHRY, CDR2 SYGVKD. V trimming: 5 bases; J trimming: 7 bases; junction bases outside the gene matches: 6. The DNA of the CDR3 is TGTGCCATCAGTCCAGGGGGCGCGAGTGAAAAACTGTTTTTT. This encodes CAISPGGASEKLFF.

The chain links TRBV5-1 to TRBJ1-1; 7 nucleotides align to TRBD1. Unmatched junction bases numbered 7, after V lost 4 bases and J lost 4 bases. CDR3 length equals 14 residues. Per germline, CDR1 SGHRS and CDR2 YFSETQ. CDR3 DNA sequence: TGCGCCAGCAGCACTTCAACAGGGGTCACTGAAGCTTTCTTT. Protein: CASSTSTGVTEAFF.

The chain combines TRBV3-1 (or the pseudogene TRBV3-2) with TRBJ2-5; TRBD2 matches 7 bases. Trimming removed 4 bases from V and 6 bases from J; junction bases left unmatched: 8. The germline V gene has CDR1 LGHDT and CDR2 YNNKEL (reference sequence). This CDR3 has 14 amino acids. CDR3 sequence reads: CASSRTGLGKTQYF. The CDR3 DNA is TGTGCCAGCAGCCGAACCGGACTAGGGAAGACCCAGTACTTC.

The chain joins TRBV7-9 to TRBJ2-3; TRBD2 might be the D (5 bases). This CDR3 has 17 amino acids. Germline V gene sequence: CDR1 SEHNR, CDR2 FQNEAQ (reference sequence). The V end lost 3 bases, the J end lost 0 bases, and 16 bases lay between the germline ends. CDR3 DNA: TGTGCCAGCAGCTTTCAGCGTCTAGCCTCTAGCACAGATACGCAGTATTTT. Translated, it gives CASSFQRLASSTDTQYF.

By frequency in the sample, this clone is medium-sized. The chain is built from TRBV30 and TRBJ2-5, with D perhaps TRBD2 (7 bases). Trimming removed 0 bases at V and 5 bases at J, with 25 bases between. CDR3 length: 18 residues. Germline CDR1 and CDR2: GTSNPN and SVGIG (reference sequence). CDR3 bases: TGTGCCTGGAGTGTGGGGGGAATGCGGGGGCTCCCCGGGGAGACCCAGTACTTC. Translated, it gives CAWSVGGMRGLPGETQYF.

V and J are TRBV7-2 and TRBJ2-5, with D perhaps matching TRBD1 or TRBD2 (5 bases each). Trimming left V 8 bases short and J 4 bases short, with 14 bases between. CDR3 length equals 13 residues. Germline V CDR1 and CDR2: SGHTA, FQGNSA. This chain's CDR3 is CASGEGRRETQYF. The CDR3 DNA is TGTGCCAGCGGAGAGGGGCGCCGAGAGACCCAGTACTTC.

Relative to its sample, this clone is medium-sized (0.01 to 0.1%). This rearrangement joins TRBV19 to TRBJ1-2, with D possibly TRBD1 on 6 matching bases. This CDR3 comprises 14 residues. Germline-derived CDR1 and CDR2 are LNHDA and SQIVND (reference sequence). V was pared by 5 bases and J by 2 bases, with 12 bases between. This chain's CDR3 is CASSEARGNYGYTF. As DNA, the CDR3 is TGTGCCAGTAGTGAGGCCAGGGGAAACTATGGCTACACCTTC.

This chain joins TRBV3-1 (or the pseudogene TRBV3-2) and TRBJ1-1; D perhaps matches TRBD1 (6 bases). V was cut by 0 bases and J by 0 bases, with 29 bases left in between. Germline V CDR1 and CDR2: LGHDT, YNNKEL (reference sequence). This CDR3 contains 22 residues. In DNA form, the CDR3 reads TGTGCCAGCAGCCAAGAGGGTACTTGGGGGTCTGGTGGGGGCTACATGAACACTGAAGCTTTCTTT. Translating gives CASSQEGTWGSGGGYMNTEAFF.

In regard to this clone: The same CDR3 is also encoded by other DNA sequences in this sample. The CDR3 DNA reads as TGTGCCAGCAGCTCCGGCGCAGAGCAGTTCTTC. It translates to CASSSGAEQFF. The J gene is TRBJ2-1, the V gene TRBV7-3; D is unclear. Germline V gene lookup returns CDR1 SGHTA and CDR2 FQGTGA. Trimming took 4 bases from V and 10 from J, leaving 8 bases between them. The CDR3 runs 11 residues.